This T cell receptor (beta chain) was observed in a study of T cells in Graves' hyperthyroidism and ophthalmopathy. Amplification targeted TCR beta CDR3 regions from RNA transcripts. The HTBI primer set was used in a first-round RT-PCR of the TCR CDR3. TCRdb re-derived calls from the multiplex PCR reads in MiXCR, one entry per CDR3 protein. The sample carries about 560,000 distinct CDR3 sequences, 15% to 18% recorded once. This clonotype was picked up many times. This clonotype originated in a woman aged 30 to 39 with Graves' hyperthyroidism. The specimen sequenced was blood.

The CDR3 is CASSLMRVGQGYEQYF. The DNA of the CDR3 is TGTGCCAGCAGCTTAATGAGGGTCGGACAGGGCTACGAGCAGTACTTC. This chain connects TRBV7-9 to TRBJ2-7; 8 positions agree with TRBD1. The trim removed 2 bases at V and 3 bases at J, leaving 9 bases unmatched. The CDR3 loop spans 16 amino acids. The germline CDR1 and CDR2 sequences are SEHNR and FQNEAQ (reference sequence).